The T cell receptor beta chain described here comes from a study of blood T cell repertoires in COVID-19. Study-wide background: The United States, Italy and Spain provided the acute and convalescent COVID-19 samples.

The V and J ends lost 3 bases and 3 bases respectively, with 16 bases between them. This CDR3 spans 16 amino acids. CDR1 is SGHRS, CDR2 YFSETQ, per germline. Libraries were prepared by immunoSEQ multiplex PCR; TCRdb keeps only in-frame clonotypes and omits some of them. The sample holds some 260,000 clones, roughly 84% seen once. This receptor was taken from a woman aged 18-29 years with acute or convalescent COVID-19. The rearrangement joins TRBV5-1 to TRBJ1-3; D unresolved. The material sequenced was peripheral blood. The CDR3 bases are TGCGCCAGCAGCTACGTAGGCCCGGGTGGTGGAAACACCATATATTTT. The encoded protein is CASSYVGPGGGNTIYF.